Listed below are T cell receptor beta chains from one sample, sequenced in a study of shared clonotypes between healthy human individuals. Profiling relied on immunoSEQ multiplex PCR, and the TCRdb table lists in-frame clones only, not all of them. Here the sample spans about 980,000 clones, 60% to 85% being singletons. Material: memory CD4+ T cells sorted from blood. The receptor source for this set is a man between 18 and 35 years old in good health. CDR3s include the opening cysteine and the closing phenylalanine or tryptophan. The D gene is left open where the match is weak. The size of a clone is reported for some rows only, either as once, few or many, or as a class for expanded clones.

NA | TRBJ2-5 | TRBV7-2 | NA | CASSFGWETQYF | TGTGCCAGCAGCTTTGGGTGGGAGACCCAGTACTTC
NA | TRBJ1-3 | TRBV2 | NA | CASSSQGGNTIYF | TGTGCCAGCAGTTCACAGGGCGGAAACACCATATATTTT
NA | TRBJ2-1 | TRBV7-3 | TRBD2 | CASSLIPSGGSNEQFF | TGTGCCAGCAGCTTAATCCCTAGCGGGGGGTCCAATGAGCAGTTCTTC
few | TRBJ2-7 | TRBV19 | NA | CASSIAADPKVKQYF | TGTGCCAGTAGTATCGCGGCCGACCCTAAAGTAAAGCAGTACTTC
NA | TRBJ2-2 | TRBV10-3 | TRBD1 | CAISDRGPETGELFF | TGTGCCATCAGCGACAGGGGGCCAGAAACCGGGGAGCTGTTTTTT
NA | TRBJ1-2 | TRBV9 | NA | CASSRVASGYTF | TGTGCCAGCAGCAGAGTGGCCTCCGGCTACACCTTC
NA | TRBJ1-6 | TRBV6-1 | TRBD1 | CASRPGQGISPLHF | TGTGCCAGCAGGCCGGGACAGGGAATTTCACCCCTCCACTTT
NA | TRBJ2-3 | TRBV5-1 | NA | CASSLQGQQATDTQYF | TGCGCCAGCAGCCTACAGGGTCAGCAAGCAACAGATACGCAGTATTTT
once | TRBJ1-1 | TRBV6-5 | TRBD1 | CASSTPGQGSTEAFF | TGTGCCAGCAGTACTCCGGGACAGGGTTCCACTGAAGCTTTCTTT
NA | TRBJ1-2 | TRBV7-3 | NA | CASSLTGSGNGYTF | TGTGCCAGCAGCTTAACGGGAAGCGGAAATGGCTACACCTTC
NA | TRBJ1-1 | TRBV30 | NA | CAWSVLARGNTEAFF | TGTGCCTGGAGTGTACTGGCCAGGGGGAACACTGAAGCTTTCTTT
NA | TRBJ1-5 | TRBV5-8 | TRBD1 | CASSLGQGLGQPQHF | TGTGCCAGCAGCTTGGGACAGGGGCTAGGTCAGCCCCAGCATTTT
NA | TRBJ2-7 | TRBV29-1 | TRBD1 | CSVWGQGAEQYF | TGCAGCGTTTGGGGACAGGGGGCTGAGCAGTACTTC
NA | TRBJ2-5 | TRBV11-2 | NA | CASSFAGAGLLYF | TGTGCCAGCAGCTTCGCGGGGGCCGGGCTCCTTTACTTC
NA | TRBJ2-3 | TRBV2 | NA | CASRARLSTDTQYF | TGTGCCAGCAGGGCCCGGCTAAGCACAGATACGCAGTATTTT
NA | TRBJ1-6 | TRBV6-1 | TRBD1 | CASSETGWGNSPLHF | TGTGCCAGCAGTGAGACAGGGTGGGGGAATTCACCCCTCCACTTT
NA | TRBJ2-4 | TRBV2 | NA | CASGDDIQYF | TGTGCCAGTGGGGATGACATTCAGTACTTC
few | TRBJ2-6 | TRBV10-3 | NA | CAISSPDSGANVLTF | TGTGCCATCTCCTCACCCGACTCTGGGGCCAACGTCCTGACTTTC
NA | TRBJ1-2 | TRBV18 | TRBD1 | CASSPLRDRVDGYTF | TGTGCCAGCTCACCACTCCGGGACAGGGTTGATGGCTACACCTTC
NA | TRBJ2-7 | TRBV5-6 | NA | CASSLVEVYEQYF | TGTGCCAGCAGCTTGGTGGAGGTCTACGAGCAGTACTTC
few | TRBJ1-1 | TRBV6-6 | NA | CASSWSRDPTEAFF | TGTGCCAGCAGTTGGTCCAGGGATCCCACTGAAGCTTTCTTT
NA | TRBJ2-7 | TRBV6-6 | NA | CATVSGTANEQYF | TGTGCCACCGTCTCCGGGACTGCTAACGAGCAGTACTTC
NA | TRBJ2-7 | TRBV18 | NA | CASSGQGASPEQYF | TGTGCCAGCTCAGGTCAAGGAGCGTCTCCCGAGCAGTACTTC
NA | TRBJ2-2 | TRBV6-1 | TRBD2 | CASGGGRITGELFF | TGTGCCAGCGGCGGGGGGCGAATCACCGGGGAGCTGTTTTTT
NA | TRBJ2-1 | TRBV6-1 | NA | CASSAQGTSEQFF | TGTGCCAGCAGTGCTCAGGGGACGAGTGAGCAGTTCTTC
NA | TRBJ2-5 | TRBV29-1 | NA | CSVEDLGGRETQYF | TGCAGCGTTGAAGATTTGGGGGGTAGAGAGACCCAGTACTTC
NA | TRBJ1-5 | TRBV6-6 | NA | CASSLTNQPQHF | TGTGCCAGCAGTCTAACCAATCAGCCCCAGCATTTT
NA | TRBJ2-1 | TRBV30 | NA | CAWSVQVSGEQFF | TGTGCCTGGAGTGTACAGGTGTCTGGTGAGCAGTTCTTC
NA | TRBJ2-1 | TRBV5-1 | TRBD2 | CASSLEPGLLNNEQFF | TGCGCCAGCAGCTTAGAACCGGGACTACTCAACAATGAGCAGTTCTTC
NA | TRBJ1-5 | TRBV5-6 | TRBD1 | CASSAGQGGQPQHF | TGTGCCAGCAGCGCCGGACAGGGGGGGCAGCCCCAGCATTTT
NA | TRBJ2-7 | TRBV4-1 | TRBD1 | CASSPAGGFFYEQYF | TGCGCCAGCAGCCCAGCAGGGGGTTTCTTCTACGAGCAGTACTTC
NA | TRBJ2-1 | TRBV9 | TRBD2 | CASSVLAGTLYNEQFF | TGTGCCAGCAGCGTACTAGCGGGGACACTCTACAATGAGCAGTTCTTC
NA | TRBJ2-3 | TRBV6-5 | TRBD1 | CASSSTGGTQYF | TGTGCCAGCAGCTCGACAGGGGGCACGCAGTATTTT
NA | TRBJ1-2 | TRBV29-1 | NA | CSVPTPAMGGYTF | TGCAGCGTTCCCACGCCCGCAATGGGAGGCTACACCTTC
few | TRBJ1-1 | TRBV28 | TRBD1 | CASSDPRGLLNTEAFF | TGTGCCAGCAGTGACCCCAGGGGGCTCCTGAACACTGAAGCTTTCTTT
NA | TRBJ1-3 | TRBV5-1 | NA | CASSSITGSGNTIYF | TGCGCCAGCAGCTCTATTACAGGGTCTGGAAACACCATATATTTT
NA | TRBJ1-6 | TRBV5-1 | NA | CASSLDRTGQSPLHF | TGCGCCAGCAGCTTGGATCGGACGGGCCAATCACCCCTCCACTTT
NA | TRBJ1-6 | TRBV5-1 | NA | CASSGGQINSPLHF | TGCGCCAGCAGCGGAGGACAGATCAATTCACCCCTCCACTTT
NA | TRBJ2-1 | TRBV6-1 | NA | CASSEAKQGTGNVEQFF | TGTGCCAGCAGTGAAGCTAAGCAGGGGACTGGAAACGTTGAGCAGTTCTTC
NA | TRBJ2-1 | TRBV10-3 | NA | CAISKGQTSVRYNEQFF | TGTGCCATCAGTAAAGGACAGACTAGTGTTCGCTACAATGAGCAGTTCTTC
once | TRBJ1-1 | TRBV5-1 | TRBD1 | CASSLQDRGLTEAFF | TGCGCCAGCAGCTTGCAGGACAGGGGGTTGACTGAAGCTTTCTTT